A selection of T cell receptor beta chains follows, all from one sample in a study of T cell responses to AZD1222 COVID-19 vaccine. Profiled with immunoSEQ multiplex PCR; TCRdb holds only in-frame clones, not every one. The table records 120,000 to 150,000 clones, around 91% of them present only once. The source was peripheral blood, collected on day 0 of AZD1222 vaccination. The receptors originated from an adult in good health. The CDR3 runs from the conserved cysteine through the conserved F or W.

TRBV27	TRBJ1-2	CASSLLEGGGYTF
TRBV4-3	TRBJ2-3	CASSQGSTDTQYF
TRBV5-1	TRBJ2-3	CASTGRGASTDTQYF
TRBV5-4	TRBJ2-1	CASSRDLDPIYNEQFF
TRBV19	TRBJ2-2	CASSYRAQASGFSTGELFF
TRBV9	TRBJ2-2	CASSPRPTGDTGELFF
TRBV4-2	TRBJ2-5	CASSQDRLSQETQYF
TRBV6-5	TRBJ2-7	CASSHRLWDGYEQYF
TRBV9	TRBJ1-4	CASSFGQGREKLFF
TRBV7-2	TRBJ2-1	CASSLSSAQTSGRANEQFF
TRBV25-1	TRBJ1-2	CASSEGSLYGYTF
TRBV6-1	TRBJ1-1	CASSPGVTEAFF
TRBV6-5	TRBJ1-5	CASSSSRSSNQPQHF
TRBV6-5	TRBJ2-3	CASSPDTQYF
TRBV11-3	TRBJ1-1	CASSVTGNTEAFF
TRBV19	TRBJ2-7	CASRPRQGNWGEQYF
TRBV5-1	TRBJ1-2	CASSLTGEGTLRGYTF
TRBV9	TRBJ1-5	CASSAGPAGQPQHF